This TCR beta chain was identified in a study of somatic mutations in cytotoxic T cells in rheumatoid arthritis. Notes on this clone: Antigen unknown.

Produced via immunoSEQ multiplex PCR; TCRdb's table is partial and in-frame only. In the table there are 15,000 to 20,000 clones, roughly 82% of which are singletons. Germline lookup yields CDR1 SEHNR and CDR2 FQNEAQ (reference sequence). After removal of 1 base from V and 3 bases from J, the junction contained 9 bases not matched to a gene. The CDR3 consists of 19 residues. By positive magnetic bead selection, CD4+ and CD8+ cells were isolated, and their purity was checked by flow cytometry. Broader study findings: Measurement of CD8+ T-cell clonality revealed no significant difference between rheumatoid arthritis patients and age-matched healthy controls. Within the rheumatoid arthritis patients, CD8+ clonality went up as age increased (Spearman r of about 0.52). The same was not true of the healthy controls.

The gene calls are TRBV7-9 and TRBJ2-3; 14 bases align to TRBD2. The TCR originated in a woman between 50 and 59 years old in good health. Sequenced: CD8+ T cells sorted from blood. The CDR3 coding sequence is TGTGCCAGCAGCTTAGTGGCGGGACTAGCGGGAGTAGGGACAGATACGCAGTATTTT. Amino acids: CASSLVAGLAGVGTDTQYF.